This T cell receptor (beta chain) was identified in a study of circulating and synovial CD4+ cells in juvenile arthritis. On this clone itself: Its antigen is unidentified.

Study-level findings and limits: These blood cells shared more CDR3 sequences with synovium than bulk blood. Shared-clonotype fractions with synovium likely underestimate full repertoire overlap. Bulk blood CD4 samples held at least an order of magnitude more or fewer genomes than CPL.

Samples derive from patients with active juvenile idiopathic arthritis. Germline lookup yields CDR1 MNHEY and CDR2 SMNVEV (reference sequence). The junction had 5 bases not matched to a gene; V was cut back by 6 bases and J by 4 bases. CDR3 length equals 13 residues. Using immunoSEQ multiplex PCR, the repertoire was profiled, and TCRdb retains in-frame clones only, with some absent. The sample has about 30,000 clones, 93% seen once. The chain is built from TRBV27 and TRBJ2-7; 8 bases align to TRBD2. The TCR was taken from a human donor with juvenile idiopathic arthritis. The sample was CD4+ T cells from blood. CDR3 amino acids: CASRKRESYEQYF. The CDR3 DNA follows: TGTGCCAGCAGGAAGCGGGAGAGTTACGAGCAGTACTTC.